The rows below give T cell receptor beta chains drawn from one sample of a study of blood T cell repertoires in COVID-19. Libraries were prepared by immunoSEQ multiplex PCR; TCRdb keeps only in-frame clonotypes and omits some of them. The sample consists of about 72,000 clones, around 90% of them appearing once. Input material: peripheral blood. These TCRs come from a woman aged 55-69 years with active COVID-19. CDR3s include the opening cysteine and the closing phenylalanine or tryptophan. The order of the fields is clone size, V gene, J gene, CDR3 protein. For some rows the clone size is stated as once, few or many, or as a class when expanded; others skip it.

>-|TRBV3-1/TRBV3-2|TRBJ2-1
CASSQSSGEVNEQFF
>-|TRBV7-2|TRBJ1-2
CASSLDPEVVRLGYTF
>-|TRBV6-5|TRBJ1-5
CATQGASRSNQPQHF
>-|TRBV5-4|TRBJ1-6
CASSHPDRGGDNSPLHF
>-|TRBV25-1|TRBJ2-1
CASSDYRAGYNEQFF
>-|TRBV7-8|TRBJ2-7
CASSLGENRGRHEQYF
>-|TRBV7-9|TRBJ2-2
CASSPTGTGELFF
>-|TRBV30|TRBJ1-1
CALNIAGEMNTEAFF
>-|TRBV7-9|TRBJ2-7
CASSDGQGASEQYF
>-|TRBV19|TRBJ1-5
CASSRQGQGLNQPQHF
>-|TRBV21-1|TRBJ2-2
CASSRQGKHRGAVF
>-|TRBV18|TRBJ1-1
CASSPGQQNTEAFF
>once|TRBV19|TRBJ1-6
CASSIRASSYNSPLHF
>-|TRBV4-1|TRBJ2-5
CASSPGPGDRGFRETQYF
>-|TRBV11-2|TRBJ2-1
CASSFASGRDNEQFF
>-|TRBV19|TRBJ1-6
CASETGAGYNSPLHF
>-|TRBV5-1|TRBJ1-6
CASSLEGGGSPLHF
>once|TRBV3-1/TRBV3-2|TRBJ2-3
CASSHPGAGVDTQYF
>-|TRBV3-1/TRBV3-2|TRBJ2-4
CASSHDSGPGIQYF
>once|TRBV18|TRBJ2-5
CASSDRAEETQYF
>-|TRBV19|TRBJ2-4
CASSIGRAMNIQYF
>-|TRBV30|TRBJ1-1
CAWSLTEVTEAFF
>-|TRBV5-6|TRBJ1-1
CASSLGGGDTEAFF
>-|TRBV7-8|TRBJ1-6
CASSLAGWRSPLHF
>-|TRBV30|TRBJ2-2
CAWSGGVAGELFF
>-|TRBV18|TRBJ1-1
CASSQIGRNTEAFF
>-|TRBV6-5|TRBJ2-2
CASKSEGLRAGELFF
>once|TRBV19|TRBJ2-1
CASSTGGIGNEQFF
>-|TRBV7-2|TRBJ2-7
CASSQGAGYEQYF
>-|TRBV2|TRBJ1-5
CASRRDNSNQPQHF
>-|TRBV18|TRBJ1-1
CASSLGGDTEAFF
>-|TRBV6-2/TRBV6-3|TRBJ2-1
CASSYRDTKINEQFF
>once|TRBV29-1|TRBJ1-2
CSVEPKAYLGYTF
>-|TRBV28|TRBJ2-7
CASRQRYEQYF
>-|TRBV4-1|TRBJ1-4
CASSQVNMGFTTNEKLFF
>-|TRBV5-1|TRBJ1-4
CASSRDSATNEKLFF
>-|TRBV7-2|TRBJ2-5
CASSFSLETQYF
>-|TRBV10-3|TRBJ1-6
CAISEGVNSPLHF
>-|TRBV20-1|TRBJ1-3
CSASNRAGNTIYF
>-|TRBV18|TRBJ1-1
CASSPSGRNTEAFF
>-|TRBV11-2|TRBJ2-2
CASSWSGKTGELFF
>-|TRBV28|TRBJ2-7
CASSLWNLSYEQYF